The sequence of this TCR beta chain was determined in a study of blood T cell repertoires in COVID-19. Study-wide context: Sites in the United States, Italy and Spain provided acute and convalescent COVID-19 samples. The cDNA or gDNA used as material had been derived from T cells, B-cell-depleted T cells, or PBMCs.

This CDR3 has 11 residues. J lost 11 bases, V lost 2 bases, and 0 bases had no gene match. Germline CDR1 is MNHEY and CDR2 is SMNVEV (reference sequence). Original processing notes: Amplification of reference gene primers provided the estimated nucleated cell counts. Clones were sequenced by immunoSEQ multiplex PCR, and TCRdb holds only the in-frame ones, with some missing. The V and J calls and clone size were taken over from that table, and D and trimming were inferred from the DNA. Of about 270,000 clones in the sample, approximately 83% are singletons; the top ten hold approximately 9%. The TCR was taken from a woman between 45 and 60 years old who had recovered from COVID-19. This rearrangement joins TRBV27 to TRBJ2-4, with 7 positions matching TRBD2. The sequenced sample was peripheral blood. The CDR3 protein is CASSLGGVQYF. CDR3 DNA: TGTGCCAGCAGTTTAGGGGGGGTTCAGTACTTC.